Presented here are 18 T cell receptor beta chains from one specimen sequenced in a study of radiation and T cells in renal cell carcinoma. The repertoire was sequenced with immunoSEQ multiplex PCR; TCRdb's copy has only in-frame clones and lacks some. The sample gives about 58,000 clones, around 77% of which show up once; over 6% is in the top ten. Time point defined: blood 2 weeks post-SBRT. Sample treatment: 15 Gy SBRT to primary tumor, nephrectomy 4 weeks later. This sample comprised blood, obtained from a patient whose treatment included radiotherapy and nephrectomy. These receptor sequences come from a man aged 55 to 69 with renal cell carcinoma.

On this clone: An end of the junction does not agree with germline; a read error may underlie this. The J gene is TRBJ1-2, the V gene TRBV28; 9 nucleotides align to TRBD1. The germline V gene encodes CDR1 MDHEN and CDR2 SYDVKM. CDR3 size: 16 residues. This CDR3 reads CASSLTGTGSTYGYIF. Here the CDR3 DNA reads TGTGCCAGCAGTTTAACCGGGACAGGGTCCACCTATGGCTACATCTTC.

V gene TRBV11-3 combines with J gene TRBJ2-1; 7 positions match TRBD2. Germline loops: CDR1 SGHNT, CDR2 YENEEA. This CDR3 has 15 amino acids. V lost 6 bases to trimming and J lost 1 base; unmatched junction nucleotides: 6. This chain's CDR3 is CASSRGGFSYNEQFF. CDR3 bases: TGTGCCAGCAGTCGCGGGGGTTTTTCCTACAATGAGCAGTTCTTC.

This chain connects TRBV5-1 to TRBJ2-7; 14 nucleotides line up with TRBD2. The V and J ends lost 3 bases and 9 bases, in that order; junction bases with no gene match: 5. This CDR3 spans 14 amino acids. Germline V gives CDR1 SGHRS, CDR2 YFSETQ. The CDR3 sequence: CASSSGTSGSSQYV. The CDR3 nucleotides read TGCGCCAGCAGCTCAGGGACTAGCGGGAGCTCGCAGTACGTC.

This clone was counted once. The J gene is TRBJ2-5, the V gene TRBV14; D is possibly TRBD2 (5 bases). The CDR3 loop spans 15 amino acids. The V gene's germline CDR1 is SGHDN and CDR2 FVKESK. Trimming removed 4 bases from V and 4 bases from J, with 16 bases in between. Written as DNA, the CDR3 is TGTGCCAGCAGCCCCGGGGTCCGAGGGAGAGAGACCCAGTACTTC. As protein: CASSPGVRGRETQYF.

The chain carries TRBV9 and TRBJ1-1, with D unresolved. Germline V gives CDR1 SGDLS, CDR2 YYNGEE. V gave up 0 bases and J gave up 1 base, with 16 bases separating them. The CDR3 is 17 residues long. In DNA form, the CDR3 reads TGTGCCAGCAGCGTAGCTCCCCGGGGAGGGAGGAACACTGAAGCTTTCTTT. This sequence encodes CASSVAPRGGRNTEAFF.

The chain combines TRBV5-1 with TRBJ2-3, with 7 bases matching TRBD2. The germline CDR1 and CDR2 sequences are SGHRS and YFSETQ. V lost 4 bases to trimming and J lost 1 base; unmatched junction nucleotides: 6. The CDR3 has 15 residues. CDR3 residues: CASSLGLVGTDTQYF. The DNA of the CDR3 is TGCGCCAGCAGCCTCGGACTAGTTGGCACAGATACGCAGTATTTT.

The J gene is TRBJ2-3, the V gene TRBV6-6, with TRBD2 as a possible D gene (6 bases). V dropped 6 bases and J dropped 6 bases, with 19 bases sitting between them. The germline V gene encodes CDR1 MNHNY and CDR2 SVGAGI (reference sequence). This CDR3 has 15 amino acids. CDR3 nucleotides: TGTGCCAGCAGAGGGGCAGGAGGGATTGGCGATACGCAGTATTTT. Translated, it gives CASRGAGGIGDTQYF.

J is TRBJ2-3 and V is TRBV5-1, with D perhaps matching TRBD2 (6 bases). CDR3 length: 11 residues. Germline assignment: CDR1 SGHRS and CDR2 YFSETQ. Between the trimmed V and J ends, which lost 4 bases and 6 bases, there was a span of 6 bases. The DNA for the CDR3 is TGCGCCAGCAGCGGGGGGGATACGCAGTATTTT. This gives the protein CASSGGDTQYF.

CDR3 in DNA: TGTGCCAGCAGTGAGGGACTAGCGGACACCGGGGAGCTGTTTTTT. Its protein product is CASSEGLADTGELFF. The chain is built from TRBV6-1 and TRBJ2-2; 11 bases line up with TRBD2. Germline lookup yields CDR1 MNHNS and CDR2 SASEGT. The CDR3 totals 15 residues. The V gene end was trimmed by 3 bases and the J gene end by 3 bases; junction bases not matched to a gene: 0.

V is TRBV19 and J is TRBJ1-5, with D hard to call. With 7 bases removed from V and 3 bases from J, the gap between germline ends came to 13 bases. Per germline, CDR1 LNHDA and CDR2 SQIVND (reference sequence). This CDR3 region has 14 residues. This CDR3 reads CASKEREFNQPQHF. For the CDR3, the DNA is TGTGCCAGTAAGGAAAGGGAATTCAATCAGCCCCAGCATTTT.

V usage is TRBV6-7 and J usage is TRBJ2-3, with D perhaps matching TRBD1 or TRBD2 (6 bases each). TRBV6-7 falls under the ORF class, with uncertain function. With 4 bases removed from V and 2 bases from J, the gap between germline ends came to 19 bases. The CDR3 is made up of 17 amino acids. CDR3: CASSSDHRRGVTDTQYF. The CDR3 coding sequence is TGTGCCAGCAGTTCCGACCACAGGAGGGGGGTCACAGATACGCAGTATTTT.

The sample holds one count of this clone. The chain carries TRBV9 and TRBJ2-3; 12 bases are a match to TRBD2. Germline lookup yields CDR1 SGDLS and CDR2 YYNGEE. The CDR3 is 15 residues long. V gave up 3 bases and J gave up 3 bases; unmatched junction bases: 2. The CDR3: CASSGLAGGTDTQYF. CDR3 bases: TGTGCCAGCAGCGGCCTAGCGGGAGGGACAGATACGCAGTATTTT.

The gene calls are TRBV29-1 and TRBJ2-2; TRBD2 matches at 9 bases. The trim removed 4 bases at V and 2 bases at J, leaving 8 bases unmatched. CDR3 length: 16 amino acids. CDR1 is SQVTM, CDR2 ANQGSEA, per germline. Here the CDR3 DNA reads TGCAGCGTTGGTGGTAGCGGGAGTCTAAACACCGGGGAGCTGTTTTTT. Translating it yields CSVGGSGSLNTGELFF.

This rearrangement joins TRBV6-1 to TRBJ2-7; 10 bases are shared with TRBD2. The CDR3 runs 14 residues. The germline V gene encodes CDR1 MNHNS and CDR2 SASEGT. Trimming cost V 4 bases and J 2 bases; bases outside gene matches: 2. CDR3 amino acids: CASSGLAGAYEQYF. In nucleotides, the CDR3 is TGTGCCAGCAGTGGTCTAGCGGGGGCCTACGAGCAGTACTTC.

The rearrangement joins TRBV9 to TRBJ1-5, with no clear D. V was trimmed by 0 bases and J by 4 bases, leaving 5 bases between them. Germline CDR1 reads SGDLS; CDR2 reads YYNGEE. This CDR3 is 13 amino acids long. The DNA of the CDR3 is TGTGCCAGCAGCGTAGCCGCAAATCAGCCCCAGCATTTT. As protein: CASSVAANQPQHF.

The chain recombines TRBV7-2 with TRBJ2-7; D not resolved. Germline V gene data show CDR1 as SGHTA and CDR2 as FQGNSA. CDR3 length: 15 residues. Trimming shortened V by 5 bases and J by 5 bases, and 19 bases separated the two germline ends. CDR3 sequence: CASSTEEMGLDEQYF. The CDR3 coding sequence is TGTGCCAGCAGCACCGAGGAGATGGGGTTGGACGAGCAGTACTTC.

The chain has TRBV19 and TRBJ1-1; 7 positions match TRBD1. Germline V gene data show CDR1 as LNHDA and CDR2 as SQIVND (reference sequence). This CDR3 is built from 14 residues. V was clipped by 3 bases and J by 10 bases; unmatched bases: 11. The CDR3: CASSIQDETGRAFF. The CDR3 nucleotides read TGTGCCAGTAGTATTCAGGACGAGACAGGGAGAGCTTTCTTT.

CDR3 protein: CASRLGTGELFF. The CDR3 nucleotides read TGTGCCAGCAGGCTGGGAACCGGGGAGCTGTTTTTT. This sequence joins TRBV27 and TRBJ2-2; D unclear. The CDR3 is 12 residues long. The V end was cut by 6 bases, the J end by 5 bases, with 7 bases between. CDR1 is MNHEY, CDR2 SMNVEV, per germline (reference sequence).